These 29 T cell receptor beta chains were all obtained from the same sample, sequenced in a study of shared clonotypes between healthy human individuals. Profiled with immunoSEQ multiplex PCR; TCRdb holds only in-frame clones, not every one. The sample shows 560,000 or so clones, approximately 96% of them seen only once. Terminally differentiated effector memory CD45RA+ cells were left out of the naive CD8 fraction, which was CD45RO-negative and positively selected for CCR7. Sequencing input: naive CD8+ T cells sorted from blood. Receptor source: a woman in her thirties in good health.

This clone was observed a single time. The CDR3 region has the DNA TGTGCCAGCAGAAGTACCGGGACAGGGGGCCCAAACATTCAGTACTTC. Translated: CASRSTGTGGPNIQYF. The chain uses TRBV5-6 and TRBJ2-4, with TRBD1 matching 12 bases. Per the germline V gene, CDR1 is SGHDT and CDR2 is YYEEEE. V shed 5 bases, J shed 6 bases, and the junction held 9 bases outside the gene matches. The length of the CDR3 is 16 residues.

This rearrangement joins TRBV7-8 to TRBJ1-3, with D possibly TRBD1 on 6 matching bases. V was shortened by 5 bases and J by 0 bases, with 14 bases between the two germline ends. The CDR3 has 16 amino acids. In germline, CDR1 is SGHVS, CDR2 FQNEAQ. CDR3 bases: TGTGCCAGCAGCATGCAACAGGGCTACTCTGGAAACACCATATATTTT. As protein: CASSMQQGYSGNTIYF.

The CDR3 spells CASSLYAWGQPQHF. The CDR3 bases are TGTGCCAGCAGCTTATACGCATGGGGTCAGCCCCAGCATTTT. This chain links TRBV7-2 with TRBJ1-5, with D unclear. This CDR3 has 14 amino acids. V lost 2 bases and J 6 bases, leaving 11 bases between the germline ends. Germline CDR1 reads SGHTA; CDR2 reads FQGNSA.

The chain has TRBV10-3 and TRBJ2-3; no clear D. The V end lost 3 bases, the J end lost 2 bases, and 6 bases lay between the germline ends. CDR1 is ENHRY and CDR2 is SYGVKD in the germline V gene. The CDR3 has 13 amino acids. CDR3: CAISEELTDTQYF. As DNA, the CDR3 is TGTGCCATCAGTGAAGAACTCACAGATACGCAGTATTTT.

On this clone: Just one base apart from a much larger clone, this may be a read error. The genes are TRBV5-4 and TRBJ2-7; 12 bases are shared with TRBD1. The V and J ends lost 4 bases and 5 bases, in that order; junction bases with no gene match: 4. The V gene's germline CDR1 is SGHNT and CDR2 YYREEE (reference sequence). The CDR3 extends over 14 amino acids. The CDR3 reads CASSPGTGGHEQYF. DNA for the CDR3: TGTGCCAGCAGCCCCGGGACAGGGGGCCACGAGCAGTACTTC.

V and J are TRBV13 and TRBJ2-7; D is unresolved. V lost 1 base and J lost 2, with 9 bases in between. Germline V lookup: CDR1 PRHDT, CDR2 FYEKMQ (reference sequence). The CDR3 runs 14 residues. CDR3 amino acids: CASSLVSAPYEQYF. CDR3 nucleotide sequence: TGTGCCAGCAGCTTAGTATCTGCTCCCTACGAGCAGTACTTC.

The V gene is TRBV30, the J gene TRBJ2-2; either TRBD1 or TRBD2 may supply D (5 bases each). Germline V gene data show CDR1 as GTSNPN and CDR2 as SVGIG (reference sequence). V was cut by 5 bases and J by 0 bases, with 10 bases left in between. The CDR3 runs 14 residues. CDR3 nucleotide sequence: TGTGCCTGGGTAGGGACCGCGAACACCGGGGAGCTGTTTTTT. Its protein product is CAWVGTANTGELFF.

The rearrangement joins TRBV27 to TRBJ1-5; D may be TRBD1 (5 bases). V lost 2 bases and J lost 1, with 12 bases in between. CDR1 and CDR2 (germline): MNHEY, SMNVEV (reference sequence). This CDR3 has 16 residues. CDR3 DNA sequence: TGTGCCAGCAGTTTAGTGGCCTGGGGGAGCAATCAGCCCCAGCATTTT. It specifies CASSLVAWGSNQPQHF.

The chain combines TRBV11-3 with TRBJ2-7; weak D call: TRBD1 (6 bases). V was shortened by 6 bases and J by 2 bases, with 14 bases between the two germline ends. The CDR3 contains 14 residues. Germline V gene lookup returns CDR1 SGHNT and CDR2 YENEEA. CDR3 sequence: CASRSQGFAYEQYF. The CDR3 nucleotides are TGTGCCAGCAGGAGTCAGGGGTTCGCCTACGAGCAGTACTTC.

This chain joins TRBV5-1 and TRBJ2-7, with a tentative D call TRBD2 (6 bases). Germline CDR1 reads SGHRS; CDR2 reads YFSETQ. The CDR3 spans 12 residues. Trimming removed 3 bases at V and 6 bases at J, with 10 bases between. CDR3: CASSSSGSEQYF. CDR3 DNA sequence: TGCGCCAGCAGCTCCTCCGGGAGCGAGCAGTACTTC.

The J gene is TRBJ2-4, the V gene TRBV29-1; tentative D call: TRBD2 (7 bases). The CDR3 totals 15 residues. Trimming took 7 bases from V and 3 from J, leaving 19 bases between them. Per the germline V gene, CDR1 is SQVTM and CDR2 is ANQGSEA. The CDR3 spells CSAGLGGPGKNIQYF. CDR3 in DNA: TGCAGCGCAGGGCTGGGGGGGCCTGGCAAAAACATTCAGTACTTC.

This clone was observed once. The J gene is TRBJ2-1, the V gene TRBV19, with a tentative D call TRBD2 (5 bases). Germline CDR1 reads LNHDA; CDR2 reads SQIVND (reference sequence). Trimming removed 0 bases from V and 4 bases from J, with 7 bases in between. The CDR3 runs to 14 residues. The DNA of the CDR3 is TGTGCCAGTAGTATAGATTCGGGATACAATGAGCAGTTCTTC. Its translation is CASSIDSGYNEQFF. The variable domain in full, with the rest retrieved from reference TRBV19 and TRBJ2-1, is DGGITQSPKYLFRKEGQNVTLSCEQNLNHDAMYWYRQDPGQGLRLIYYSQIVNDFQKGDIAEGYSVSREKKESFPLTVTSAQKNPTAFYLCASSIDSGYNEQFFGPGTRLTVL.

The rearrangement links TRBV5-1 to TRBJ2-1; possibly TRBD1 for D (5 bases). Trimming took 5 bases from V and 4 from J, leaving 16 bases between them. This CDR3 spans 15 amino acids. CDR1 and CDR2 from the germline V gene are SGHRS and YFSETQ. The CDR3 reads CASRVEQGSYNEQFF. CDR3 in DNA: TGCGCCAGCAGGGTAGAGCAGGGATCTTACAATGAGCAGTTCTTC.

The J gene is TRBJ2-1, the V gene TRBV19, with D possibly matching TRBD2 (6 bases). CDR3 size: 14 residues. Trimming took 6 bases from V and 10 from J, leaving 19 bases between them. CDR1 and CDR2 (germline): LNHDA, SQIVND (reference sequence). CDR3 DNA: TGTGCCAGTAGCCTTCTTGGAGGGCCAGGGGAGCAGTTCTTC. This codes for CASSLLGGPGEQFF.

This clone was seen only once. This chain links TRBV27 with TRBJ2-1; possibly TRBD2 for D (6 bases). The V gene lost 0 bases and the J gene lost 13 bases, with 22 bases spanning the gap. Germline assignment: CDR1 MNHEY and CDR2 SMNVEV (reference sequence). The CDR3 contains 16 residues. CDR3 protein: CASSLSAGLRGFNQFF. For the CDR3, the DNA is TGTGCCAGCAGTTTATCCGCGGGGCTAAGGGGATTTAACCAGTTCTTC.

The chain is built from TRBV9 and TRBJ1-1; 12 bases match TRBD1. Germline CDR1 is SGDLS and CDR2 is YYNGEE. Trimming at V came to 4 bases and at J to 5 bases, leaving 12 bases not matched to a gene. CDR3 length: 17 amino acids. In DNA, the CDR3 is TGTGCCAGCAGCCTTAGATCCGGGACAGGGGGCGGAACTGAAGCTTTCTTT. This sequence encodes CASSLRSGTGGGTEAFF.

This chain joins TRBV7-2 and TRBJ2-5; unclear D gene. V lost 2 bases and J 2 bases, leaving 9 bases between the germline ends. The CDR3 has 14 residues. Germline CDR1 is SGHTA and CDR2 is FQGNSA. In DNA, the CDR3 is TGTGCCAGCAGCTTATGGGTCCGTCAAGAGACCCAGTACTTC. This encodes CASSLWVRQETQYF.

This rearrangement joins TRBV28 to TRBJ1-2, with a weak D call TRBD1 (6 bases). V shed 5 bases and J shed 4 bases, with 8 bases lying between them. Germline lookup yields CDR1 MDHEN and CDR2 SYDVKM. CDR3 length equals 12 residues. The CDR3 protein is CASSADSYGYTF. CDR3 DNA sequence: TGTGCCAGCAGTGCGGACAGCTATGGCTACACCTTC.

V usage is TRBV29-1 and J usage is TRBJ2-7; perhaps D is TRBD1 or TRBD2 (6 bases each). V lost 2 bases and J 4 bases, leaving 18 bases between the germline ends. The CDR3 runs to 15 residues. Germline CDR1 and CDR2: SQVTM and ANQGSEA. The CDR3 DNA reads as TGCAGCGTTGAATTGGAAGGGGGGCGAGGATACGAGCAGTACTTC. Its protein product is CSVELEGGRGYEQYF.

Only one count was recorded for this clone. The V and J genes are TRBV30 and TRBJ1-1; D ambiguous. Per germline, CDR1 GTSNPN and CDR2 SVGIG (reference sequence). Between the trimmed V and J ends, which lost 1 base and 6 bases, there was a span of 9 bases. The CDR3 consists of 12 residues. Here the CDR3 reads CAWSASFAEAFF. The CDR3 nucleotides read TGTGCCTGGAGTGCCTCGTTTGCTGAAGCTTTCTTT.

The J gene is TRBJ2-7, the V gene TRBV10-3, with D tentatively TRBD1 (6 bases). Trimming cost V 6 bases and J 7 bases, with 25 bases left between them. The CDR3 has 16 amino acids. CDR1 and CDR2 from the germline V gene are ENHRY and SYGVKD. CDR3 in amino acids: CAIRDSGEIYTGEQYF. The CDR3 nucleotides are TGTGCCATCAGGGACAGTGGGGAAATTTACACGGGGGAGCAGTACTTC.

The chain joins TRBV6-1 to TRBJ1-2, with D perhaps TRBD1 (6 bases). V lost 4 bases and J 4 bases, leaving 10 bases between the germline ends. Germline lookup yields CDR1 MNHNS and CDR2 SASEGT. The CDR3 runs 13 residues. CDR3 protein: CASSVGGLYGYTF. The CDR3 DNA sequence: TGTGCCAGCAGTGTTGGGGGGCTCTATGGCTACACCTTC.

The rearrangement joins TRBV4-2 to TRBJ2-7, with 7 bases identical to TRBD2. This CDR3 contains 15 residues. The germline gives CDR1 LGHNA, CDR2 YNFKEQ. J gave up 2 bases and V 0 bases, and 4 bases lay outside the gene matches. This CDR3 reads CASSQESGMTYEQYF. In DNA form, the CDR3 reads TGTGCCAGCAGCCAAGAAAGCGGGATGACCTACGAGCAGTACTTC.

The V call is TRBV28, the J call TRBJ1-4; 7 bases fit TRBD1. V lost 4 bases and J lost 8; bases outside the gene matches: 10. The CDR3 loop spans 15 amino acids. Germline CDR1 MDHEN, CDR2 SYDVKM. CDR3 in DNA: TGTGCCAGCAGTTGGGCGGAGGGGGCGGGGGAAAAACTGTTTTTT. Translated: CASSWAEGAGEKLFF.

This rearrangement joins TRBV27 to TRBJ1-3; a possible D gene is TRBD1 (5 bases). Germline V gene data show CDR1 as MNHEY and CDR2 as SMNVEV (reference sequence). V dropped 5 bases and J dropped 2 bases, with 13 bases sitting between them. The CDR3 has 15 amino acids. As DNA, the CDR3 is TGTGCCAGCAGTCCGGGGACGGTTCCTGGAAACACCATATATTTT. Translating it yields CASSPGTVPGNTIYF.

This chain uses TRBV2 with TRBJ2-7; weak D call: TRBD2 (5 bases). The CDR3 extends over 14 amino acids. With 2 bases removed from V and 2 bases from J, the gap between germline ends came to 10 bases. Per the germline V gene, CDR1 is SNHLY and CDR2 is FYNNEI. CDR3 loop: CASSEWELAYEQYF. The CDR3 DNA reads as TGTGCCAGCAGTGAATGGGAGTTGGCCTACGAGCAGTACTTC. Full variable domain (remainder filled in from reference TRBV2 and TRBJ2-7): EPEVTQTPSHQVTQMGQEVILRCVPISNHLYFYWYRQILGQKVEFLVSFYNNEISEKSEIFDDQFSVERPDGSNFTLKIRSTKLEDSAMYFCASSEWELAYEQYFGPGTRLTVT.

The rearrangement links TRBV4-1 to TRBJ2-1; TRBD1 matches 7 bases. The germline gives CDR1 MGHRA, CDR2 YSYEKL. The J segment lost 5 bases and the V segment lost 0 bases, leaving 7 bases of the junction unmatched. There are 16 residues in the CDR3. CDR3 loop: CASSQERYRGHNEQFF. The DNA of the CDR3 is TGCGCCAGCAGCCAAGAGAGGTACAGGGGCCACAATGAGCAGTTCTTC.

In DNA form, the CDR3 reads TGTGCCAGCAGCCCAGTAGGGACAGCCGTTGCAACTAATGAAAAACTGTTTTTT. Translated, it gives CASSPVGTAVATNEKLFF. The rearrangement joins TRBV7-6 to TRBJ1-4, with TRBD1 matching over 7 bases. The germline V gene encodes CDR1 SGHVS and CDR2 FNYEAQ. Trimming at V came to 5 bases and at J to 0 bases, leaving 12 bases not matched to a gene. This CDR3 has 18 residues.

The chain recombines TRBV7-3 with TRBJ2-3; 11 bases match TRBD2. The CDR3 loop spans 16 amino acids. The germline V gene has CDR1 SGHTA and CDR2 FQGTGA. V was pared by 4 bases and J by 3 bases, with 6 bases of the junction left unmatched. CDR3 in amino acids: CASSSPLAGDTDTQYF. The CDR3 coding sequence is TGTGCCAGCAGCTCCCCACTAGCGGGAGATACAGATACGCAGTATTTT. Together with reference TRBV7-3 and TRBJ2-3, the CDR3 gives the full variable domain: GAGVSQTPSNKVTEKGKYVELRCDPISGHTALYWYRQSLGQGPEFLIYFQGTGAADDSGLPNDRFFAVRPEGSVSTLKIQRTERGDSAVYLCASSSPLAGDTDTQYFGPGTRLTVL.